Below, 21 T cell receptor beta chains from the same sample are listed, as sequenced in a study of OX40 agonist ivuxolimab in advanced cancers. TCRdb's copy holds only in-frame clones and misses some; the assay was immunoSEQ multiplex PCR. This sample has tens of thousands of clones, with around 80% found just once. The sequencing here drew on CD4+ or CD8+ T cells sorted from blood, taken in a trial of the OX40 agonist ivuxolimab. The receptors stem from an adult with an advanced solid tumor such as melanoma, head and neck, liver or kidney cancer.

This chain connects TRBV5-1 to TRBJ1-2; TRBD1 matches 9 bases. This CDR3 region has 14 residues. J lost 7 bases, V lost 3 bases, and 7 bases had no gene match. Germline V CDR1 and CDR2: SGHRS, YFSETQ. CDR3 amino acids: CASSSGTGSFGYTF. The CDR3 nucleotides are TGCGCCAGCAGCTCCGGGACAGGGAGTTTTGGCTACACCTTC.

The CDR3 sequence: CASSLEETQYF. DNA for the CDR3: TGCGCCAGCAGCTTGGAAGAGACCCAGTACTTC. The chain combines TRBV5-1 with TRBJ2-5; no clear D. V lost 0 bases and J lost 3, with 0 bases in between. The CDR3 totals 11 residues. Germline lookup yields CDR1 SGHRS and CDR2 YFSETQ.

This clone was counted once. The V gene is TRBV20-1, the J gene TRBJ1-2; no firm D call. V lost 8 bases and J 3 bases, leaving 10 bases between the germline ends. The CDR3 is 11 residues long. Looked up from germline, CDR1 is DFQATT and CDR2 is SNEGSKA (reference sequence). The CDR3, as DNA: TGCAGTACCCCAAAGTACTATGGCTACACCTTC. Translated, it gives CSTPKYYGYTF.

The chain joins TRBV30 to TRBJ2-3; D call uncertain. The CDR3 loop spans 13 amino acids. V dropped 0 bases and J dropped 0 bases, with 4 bases sitting between them. Germline values: CDR1 GTSNPN, CDR2 SVGIG (reference sequence). CDR3 sequence: CAWSVRSTDTQYF. CDR3 nucleotide sequence: TGTGCCTGGAGTGTACGGAGCACAGATACGCAGTATTTT.

The sample holds one count of this clone. The V and J genes are TRBV4-2 and TRBJ2-3; the match to TRBD2 covers 8 bases. The germline CDR1 and CDR2 sequences are LGHNA and YNFKEQ. This CDR3 spans 16 amino acids. The junction had 4 bases not matched to a gene; V was cut back by 2 bases and J by 0 bases. The CDR3 sequence: CASSQSGGRSTDTQYF. The CDR3 coding sequence is TGTGCCAGCAGCCAAAGCGGGGGCCGTAGCACAGATACGCAGTATTTT.

The chain uses TRBV5-4 and TRBJ2-7; tentative D call: TRBD2 (6 bases). The length of the CDR3 is 13 residues. The V gene's germline CDR1 is SGHNT and CDR2 YYREEE (reference sequence). V gave up 3 bases and J gave up 3 bases, with 10 bases separating them. The CDR3 is CASSYAGLYEQYF. CDR3 nucleotides: TGTGCCAGCAGCTATGCGGGGCTCTACGAGCAGTACTTC.

The rearrangement joins TRBV10-3 to TRBJ2-5; D gene unclear. Germline lookup yields CDR1 ENHRY and CDR2 SYGVKD. V lost 0 bases, J lost 4 bases, and 6 bases lay in between. The CDR3 totals 13 residues. CDR3 bases: TGTGCCATCAGTGAGTCGACTCGAGAGACCCAGTACTTC. Translated: CAISESTRETQYF.

The sample holds one count of this clone. CDR3 nucleotides: TGTGCCAGCAGCTTATCCCAGGGGACTGAAGCTTTCTTT. Residues: CASSLSQGTEAFF. The chain employs TRBV11-2 and TRBJ1-1; TRBD1 might be the D (6 bases). Germline-derived CDR1 and CDR2 are SGHAT and FQNNGV. V lost 2 bases and J lost 5, with 9 bases in between. This CDR3 is 13 amino acids long. The variable domain in full, completed from reference TRBV11-2 and TRBJ1-1, reads EAGVAQSPRYKIIEKRQSVAFWCNPISGHATLYWYQQILGQGPKLLIQFQNNGVVDDSQLPKDRFSAERLKGVDSTLKIQPAKLEDSAVYLCASSLSQGTEAFFGQGTRLTVV.

The V and J genes are TRBV14 and TRBJ2-1; no reliable D call. The CDR3 loop spans 11 amino acids. Trimming cost V 3 bases and J 7 bases, with 4 bases left between them. CDR1 and CDR2 (germline): SGHDN, FVKESK. The CDR3 loop is CASSQRNEQFF. In DNA form, the CDR3 reads TGTGCCAGCAGCCAGAGAAATGAGCAGTTCTTC. Full variable domain (missing parts from reference TRBV14 and TRBJ2-1): EAGVTQFPSHSVIEKGQTVTLRCDPISGHDNLYWYRRVMGKEIKFLLHFVKESKQDESGMPNNRFLAERTGGTYSTLKVQPAELEDSGVYFCASSQRNEQFFGPGTRLTVL.

This clone was counted once. The V and J genes are TRBV14 and TRBJ1-1; no firm D call. This CDR3 is 13 amino acids long. Germline CDR1 reads SGHDN; CDR2 reads FVKESK. Trimming took 4 bases from V and 4 from J, leaving 10 bases between them. CDR3 residues: CASSPPSFTEAFF. The CDR3, as DNA: TGTGCCAGCAGCCCCCCTTCCTTCACTGAAGCTTTCTTT.

This sequence joins TRBV29-1 and TRBJ2-5; 11 bases align to TRBD1. The germline gives CDR1 SQVTM, CDR2 ANQGSEA. The CDR3 spans 15 residues. Germline trimming cut 8 bases from V and 5 bases from J; bases unmatched to any gene: 13. The CDR3 nucleotides read TGCAGCCCACACCTCGGACAGGGGGCGATGGAGACCCAGTACTTC. Translating it yields CSPHLGQGAMETQYF.

CDR3 sequence: CATHRGASPTNYGYTF. CDR3 in DNA: TGTGCCACCCACCGTGGGGCCTCCCCTACTAACTATGGCTACACCTTC. V gene TRBV27 combines with J gene TRBJ1-2, with D tentatively TRBD1 (5 bases). CDR1 MNHEY and CDR2 SMNVEV come from the germline V gene (reference sequence). This CDR3 is 16 amino acids long. V lost 10 bases and J lost 0, with 21 bases in between.

The chain links TRBV7-2 to TRBJ1-5; 9 bases line up with TRBD1. The CDR3 has 13 amino acids. V shed 5 bases and J 7 bases; nucleotides not matched to a gene: 3. From germline, CDR1 is SGHTA and CDR2 FQGNSA. The CDR3 DNA reads TGTGCCAGCAGCCCGGACAGGGGACAGCCCCAGCATTTT. It yields the protein CASSPDRGQPQHF.

The V and J genes are TRBV6-1 and TRBJ2-7, with 10 bases fitting TRBD1. In germline, CDR1 is MNHNS, CDR2 SASEGT. With 7 bases clipped from V and 11 bases from J, the junction kept 11 bases outside the gene matches. The CDR3 extends over 13 amino acids. DNA for the CDR3: TGTGCCAGCAACTTAAGGACAGGGGGTGAAGAGTACTTC. It yields the protein CASNLRTGGEEYF.

The J gene is TRBJ2-3, the V gene TRBV7-3; D is unresolved. Germline V gene lookup returns CDR1 SGHTA and CDR2 FQGTGA. This CDR3 region has 16 residues. Trimming stripped 5 bases from V and 1 base from J, with 16 bases between. CDR3 bases: TGTGCCAGCAGCCCCCGGGTTGGGCTGGGCACAGATACGCAGTATTTT. Encoded protein: CASSPRVGLGTDTQYF.

This clone was observed a few times. The V gene is TRBV30, the J gene TRBJ1-6; D is uncertain. Trimming removed 3 bases at V and 9 bases at J, with 15 bases between. The germline V gene has CDR1 GTSNPN and CDR2 SVGIG (reference sequence). CDR3 length equals 14 residues. This CDR3 is CAWSPTGSGSPLHF. Written as DNA, the CDR3 is TGTGCCTGGAGCCCTACTGGTAGCGGTTCACCCCTCCACTTT.

This sequence joins TRBV6-1 and TRBJ2-3; D call uncertain. This CDR3 region has 14 residues. Trimming cost V 0 bases and J 1 base, with 5 bases left between them. Germline loops: CDR1 MNHNS, CDR2 SASEGT. CDR3 DNA: TGTGCCAGCAGTGAAGCACGGGGCACAGATACGCAGTATTTT. Translation: CASSEARGTDTQYF.

V is TRBV5-5 and J is TRBJ1-1, with no clear D. This CDR3 region has 12 residues. Germline V CDR1 and CDR2: SGHKS, YYEKEE (reference sequence). The V end lost 2 bases, the J end lost 8 bases, and 10 bases lay between the germline ends. The CDR3 reads CASSFSGEEAFF. The CDR3 DNA is TGTGCCAGCAGCTTTTCTGGGGAGGAAGCTTTCTTT.

This clone was seen just once. The gene calls are TRBV28 and TRBJ1-1; D gene uncertain. Per germline, CDR1 MDHEN and CDR2 SYDVKM. Trimming took 3 bases from V and 4 from J, leaving 12 bases between them. The CDR3 contains 14 residues. The CDR3: CASSLRGLGTEAFF. The CDR3 bases are TGTGCCAGCAGTTTGCGAGGGCTCGGCACTGAAGCTTTCTTT.

This chain uses TRBV5-6 with TRBJ2-7; the D is unclear. Between the trimmed V and J ends, which lost 1 base and 0 bases, there was a span of 11 bases. Germline V lookup: CDR1 SGHDT, CDR2 YYEEEE. The CDR3 runs 15 residues. CDR3 sequence (DNA): TGTGCCAGCAGCTTGAGGCCCCAGTTCTCCTACGAGCAGTACTTC. Its translation: CASSLRPQFSYEQYF.

The sample holds one count of this clone. The chain combines TRBV15 with TRBJ2-7; TRBD1 matches 10 bases. V dropped 1 base and J dropped 7; count of bases not matched to a gene: 7. CDR1 is LNHNV, CDR2 YYDKDF, per germline (reference sequence). The CDR3 runs 15 residues. The DNA of the CDR3 is TGTGCCACCAGCAGAGGCCGACAGGGGGCGCGGGAGCAGTACTTC. This codes for CATSRGRQGAREQYF.